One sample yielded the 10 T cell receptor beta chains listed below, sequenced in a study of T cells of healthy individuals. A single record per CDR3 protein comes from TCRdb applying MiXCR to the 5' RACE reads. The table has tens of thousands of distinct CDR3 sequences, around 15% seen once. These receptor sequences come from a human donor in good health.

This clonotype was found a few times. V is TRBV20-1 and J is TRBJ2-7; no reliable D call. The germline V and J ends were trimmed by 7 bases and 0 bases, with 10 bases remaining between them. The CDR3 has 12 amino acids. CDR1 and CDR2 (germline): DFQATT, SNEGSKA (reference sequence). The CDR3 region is CSVRESSYEQYF. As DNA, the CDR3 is TGCAGTGTCCGAGAGAGCTCCTACGAGCAGTACTTC.

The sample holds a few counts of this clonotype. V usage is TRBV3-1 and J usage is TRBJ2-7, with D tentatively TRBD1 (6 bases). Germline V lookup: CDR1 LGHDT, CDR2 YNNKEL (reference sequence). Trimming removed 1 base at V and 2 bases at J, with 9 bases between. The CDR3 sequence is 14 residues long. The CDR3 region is CASSQGGHTYEQYF. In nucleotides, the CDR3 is TGTGCCAGCAGCCAAGGGGGACATACCTACGAGCAGTACTTC.

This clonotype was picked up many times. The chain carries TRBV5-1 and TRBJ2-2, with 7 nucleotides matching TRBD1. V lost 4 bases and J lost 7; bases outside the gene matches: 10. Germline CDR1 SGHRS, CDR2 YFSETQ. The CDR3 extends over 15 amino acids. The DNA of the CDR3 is TGCGCCAGCAGCCTACAGGGGTACGAGAACGGGGAGCTGTTTTTT. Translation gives CASSLQGYENGELFF.

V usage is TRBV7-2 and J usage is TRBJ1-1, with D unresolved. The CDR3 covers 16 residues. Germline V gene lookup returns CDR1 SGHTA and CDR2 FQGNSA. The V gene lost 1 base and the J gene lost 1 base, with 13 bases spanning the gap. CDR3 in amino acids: CASSLDRVLTNTEAFF. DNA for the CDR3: TGTGCCAGCAGCTTAGACCGGGTGCTAACGAACACTGAAGCTTTCTTT.

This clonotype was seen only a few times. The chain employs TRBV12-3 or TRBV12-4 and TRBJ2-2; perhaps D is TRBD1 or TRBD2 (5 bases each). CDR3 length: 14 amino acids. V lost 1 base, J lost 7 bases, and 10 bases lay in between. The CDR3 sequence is CASSLGEGIGELFF. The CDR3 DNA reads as TGTGCCAGCAGTTTAGGAGAGGGGATCGGGGAGCTGTTTTTT.

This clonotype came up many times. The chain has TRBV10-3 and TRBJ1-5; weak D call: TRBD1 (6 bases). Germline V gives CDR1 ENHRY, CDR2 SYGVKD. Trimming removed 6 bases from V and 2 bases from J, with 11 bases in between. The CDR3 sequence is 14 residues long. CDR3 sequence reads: CAISPGHGNQPQHF. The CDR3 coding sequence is TGTGCCATCAGCCCGGGACATGGCAATCAGCCCCAGCATTTT.

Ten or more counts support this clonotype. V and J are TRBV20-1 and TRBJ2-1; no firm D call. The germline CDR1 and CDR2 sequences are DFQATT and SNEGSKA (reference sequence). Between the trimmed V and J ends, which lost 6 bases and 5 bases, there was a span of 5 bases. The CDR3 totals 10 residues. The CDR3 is CSALNNEQFF. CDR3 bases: TGCAGTGCGCTTAACAATGAGCAGTTCTTC.

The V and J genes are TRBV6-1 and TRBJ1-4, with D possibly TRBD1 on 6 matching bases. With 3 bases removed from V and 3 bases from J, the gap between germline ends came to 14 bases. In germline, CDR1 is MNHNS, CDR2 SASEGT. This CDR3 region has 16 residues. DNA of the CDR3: TGTGCCAGCAGTGAGAGGGGGGGGGCAGCTAATGAAAAACTGTTTTTT. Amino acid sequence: CASSERGGAANEKLFF.

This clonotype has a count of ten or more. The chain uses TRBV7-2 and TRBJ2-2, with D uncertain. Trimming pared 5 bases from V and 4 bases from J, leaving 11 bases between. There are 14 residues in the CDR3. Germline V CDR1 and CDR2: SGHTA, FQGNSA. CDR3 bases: TGTGCCAGCAGCCCGATAAGTGCCACCGGGGAGCTGTTTTTT. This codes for CASSPISATGELFF.

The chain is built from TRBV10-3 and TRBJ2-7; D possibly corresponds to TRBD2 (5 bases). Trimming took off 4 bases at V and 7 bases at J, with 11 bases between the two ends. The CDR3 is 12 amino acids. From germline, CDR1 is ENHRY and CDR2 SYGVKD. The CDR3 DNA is TGTGCCATCAGTGTAAGACCGGGAGAGCAGTACTTC. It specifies CAISVRPGEQYF.